A single sample is the source of the 25 T cell receptor beta chains below, sequenced in a study of blood T cell repertoires in COVID-19. Assay: immunoSEQ multiplex PCR; the TCRdb copy retains only in-frame clones and omits some. The sample includes around 46,000 clones, 80% to 90% seen only once; the top ten take about a third. The sample comprised peripheral blood. The receptor source for this set is a woman older than 75 with COVID-19, enrolled during active disease.

The chain combines TRBV7-2 with TRBJ1-6; D uncertain. CDR1 is SGHTA and CDR2 is FQGNSA in the germline V gene. There are 15 residues in the CDR3. V lost 5 bases to trimming and J lost 7 bases, with 15 bases between them. The CDR3 region has the DNA TGTGCCAGCAGCGGGCCACGGCGCGCGAATTCACCCCTCCACTTT. Translated: CASSGPRRANSPLHF.

The chain has TRBV18 and TRBJ2-1; 7 bases are shared with TRBD1. There are 14 residues in the CDR3. The ends lost 6 bases at V and 7 bases at J; junction bases unmatched: 9. Per the germline V gene, CDR1 is KGHSH and CDR2 is LQKENI. In DNA form, the CDR3 reads TGTGCCAGCTCCGGCGAGACAGGGAGAAATGAGCAGTTCTTC. Translating gives CASSGETGRNEQFF.

In this sample, this clone turned up a few times. The V call is TRBV5-1, the J call TRBJ2-5; TRBD2 is a possible D gene (6 bases). The CDR3 spans 13 residues. Germline loops: CDR1 SGHRS, CDR2 YFSETQ. V was trimmed by 5 bases and J by 4 bases, leaving 12 bases between them. CDR3 region: CASSPDGGETQYF. CDR3 sequence (DNA): TGCGCCAGCAGTCCGGACGGGGGAGAGACCCAGTACTTC.

The chain uses TRBV19 and TRBJ1-1; no definite D call. The CDR3 has 13 residues. The V gene lost 4 bases and the J gene lost 1 base, with 7 bases spanning the gap. Germline V CDR1 and CDR2: LNHDA, SQIVND (reference sequence). CDR3: CASSTNWNTEAFF. The CDR3 DNA reads as TGTGCCAGTAGTACCAACTGGAACACTGAAGCTTTCTTT.

This clone was observed at least ten times. V gene TRBV19 combines with J gene TRBJ2-7; the match to TRBD2 covers 9 bases. The CDR3 sequence is 15 residues long. Germline lookup yields CDR1 LNHDA and CDR2 SQIVND (reference sequence). After removal of 3 bases from V and 7 bases from J, the junction contained 10 bases not matched to a gene. This CDR3 is CASSIAAAGGGEQYF. CDR3 in DNA: TGTGCCAGTAGTATCGCGGCAGCGGGAGGCGGGGAGCAGTACTTC.

The genes are TRBV19 and TRBJ2-6, with 15 bases identical to TRBD2. The CDR3 spans 19 residues. V was pared by 8 bases and J by 1 base, with 9 bases of the junction left unmatched. Germline CDR1 LNHDA, CDR2 SQIVND (reference sequence). In nucleotides, the CDR3 is TGTGCCAGTTTTAACCCGGGACTAGCGGGAGGATCTGGGGCCAACGTCCTGACTTTC. Amino acid sequence: CASFNPGLAGGSGANVLTF.

This chain uses TRBV15 with TRBJ2-7; 12 nucleotides align to TRBD2. This CDR3 is 18 amino acids long. Germline CDR1 LNHNV, CDR2 YYDKDF (reference sequence). V lost 3 bases, J lost 2 bases, and 11 bases stayed unmatched. This CDR3 is CATSRASGRAGRAYEQYF. The CDR3 DNA is TGTGCCACCAGCAGGGCTAGCGGGAGGGCCGGAAGGGCCTACGAGCAGTACTTC.

The J gene is TRBJ1-5, the V gene TRBV10-3; possible D gene TRBD1, 6 bases. This CDR3 is built from 15 residues. Germline lookup yields CDR1 ENHRY and CDR2 SYGVKD. V lost 3 bases and J lost 2, with 11 bases in between. CDR3 residues: CAISEGRGGNQPQHF. CDR3 coding DNA: TGTGCCATCAGTGAAGGCAGGGGAGGCAATCAGCCCCAGCATTTT.

This clone was seen a handful of times. The CDR3 is CASSWAGSYEQYF. CDR3 coding DNA: TGCGCCAGCAGCTGGGCCGGCTCCTACGAGCAGTACTTC. The J gene is TRBJ2-7, the V gene TRBV5-1; no definite D call. Germline V CDR1 and CDR2: SGHRS, YFSETQ. The CDR3 has 13 amino acids. The germline V and J ends were trimmed by 3 bases and 0 bases, with 7 bases remaining between them. The full variable domain, in which reference TRBV5-1 and TRBJ2-7 provide the parts outside the CDR3, is KAGVTQTPRYLIKTRGQQVTLSCSPISGHRSVSWYQQTPGQGLQFLFEYFSETQRNKGNFPGRFSGRQFSNSRSEMNVSTLELGDSALYLCASSWAGSYEQYFGPGTRLTVT.

The rearrangement joins TRBV9 to TRBJ2-2; 11 positions match TRBD2. CDR1 SGDLS and CDR2 YYNGEE come from the germline V gene. The V segment lost 0 bases and the J segment 5 bases; nucleotides outside the gene matches: 3. The CDR3 runs 16 residues. CDR3 sequence (DNA): TGTGCCAGCAGCGTAGCTGGGACTAGCGGTACCGGGGAGCTGTTTTTT. This encodes CASSVAGTSGTGELFF.

This chain links TRBV19 with TRBJ1-6, with D possibly TRBD1 on 5 matching bases. Per the germline V gene, CDR1 is LNHDA and CDR2 is SQIVND (reference sequence). V lost 3 bases and J 6 bases, leaving 15 bases between the germline ends. The CDR3 has 16 residues. The CDR3 is CASSIGWGVGNSPLHF. The CDR3 region has the DNA TGTGCCAGTAGTATTGGTTGGGGGGTAGGTAATTCACCCCTCCACTTT. Combining the CDR3 with reference TRBV19 and TRBJ1-6 gives the whole variable domain DGGITQSPKYLFRKEGQNVTLSCEQNLNHDAMYWYRQDPGQGLRLIYYSQIVNDFQKGDIAEGYSVSREKKESFPLTVTSAQKNPTAFYLCASSIGWGVGNSPLHFGNGTRLTVT.

In this sample, this clone turned up once. CDR3 protein: CATSDPVTGEDGYTF. The CDR3 DNA reads as TGTGCCACCAGTGATCCGGTGACAGGGGAGGATGGCTACACCTTC. This chain links TRBV24-1 with TRBJ1-2; TRBD1 agrees at 8 bases. Germline CDR1 KGHDR, CDR2 SFDVKD. V lost 3 bases and J lost 6; bases outside the gene matches: 8. CDR3 length: 15 amino acids.

V is TRBV5-6 and J is TRBJ1-6; 10 bases align to TRBD1. CDR1 is SGHDT and CDR2 is YYEEEE in the germline V gene. V was clipped by 5 bases and J by 10 bases; unmatched bases: 9. The CDR3 covers 15 residues. The CDR3 reads CASRLGQGEQSPLHF. The DNA of the CDR3 is TGTGCCAGCAGACTCGGACAGGGGGAACAGTCACCCCTCCACTTT. Using reference TRBV5-6 and TRBJ1-6 for the parts outside the CDR3, the full variable domain is DAGVTQSPTHLIKTRGQQVTLRCSPKSGHDTVSWYQQALGQGPQFIFQYYEEEERQRGNFPDRFSGHQFPNYSSELNVNALLLGDSALYLCASRLGQGEQSPLHFGNGTRLTVT.

This chain joins TRBV12-3 or TRBV12-4 and TRBJ1-6; D remains unclear. V lost 7 bases to trimming and J lost 6 bases, with 7 bases between them. There are 12 residues in the CDR3. The CDR3 loop reads CASTLRNSPLHF. CDR3 coding DNA: TGTGCCAGCACCCTACGTAATTCACCCCTCCACTTT.

V gene TRBV5-1 combines with J gene TRBJ2-5; the D is unclear. Per the germline V gene, CDR1 is SGHRS and CDR2 is YFSETQ. This CDR3 comprises 12 residues. Trimming took off 4 bases at V and 5 bases at J, with 9 bases between the two ends. CDR3: CASSPPGETQYF. The CDR3 bases are TGCGCCAGCAGCCCCCCCGGGGAGACCCAGTACTTC. The full variable domain, its missing parts supplied by reference TRBV5-1 and TRBJ2-5, is KAGVTQTPRYLIKTRGQQVTLSCSPISGHRSVSWYQQTPGQGLQFLFEYFSETQRNKGNFPGRFSGRQFSNSRSEMNVSTLELGDSALYLCASSPPGETQYFGPGTRLLVL.

The J gene is TRBJ2-7, the V gene TRBV11-2; 10 bases fit TRBD2. Germline V CDR1 and CDR2: SGHAT, FQNNGV. The ends lost 5 bases at V and 4 bases at J; junction bases unmatched: 11. There are 16 residues in the CDR3. The CDR3 DNA is TGTGCCAGCAGCCCGCGGGGGGCTAGCGGGAGTTACGAGCAGTACTTC. Translated, it gives CASSPRGASGSYEQYF.

The chain combines TRBV3-1 (or the pseudogene TRBV3-2) with TRBJ2-3; possible D gene TRBD2, 7 bases. CDR3 length: 13 amino acids. CDR1 and CDR2 from the germline V gene are LGHDT and YNNKEL (reference sequence). Deletions cut 7 bases from V and 5 bases from J, with 13 bases between. CDR3 sequence reads: CASKSRGGDTQYF. The CDR3 bases are TGTGCCAGCAAATCAAGGGGGGGAGATACGCAGTATTTT.

This clone was seen just once. In DNA form, the CDR3 reads TGTGCCAGCTCACCAGTCGGCGGGAGGTACAATGAGCAGTTCTTC. Amino acid sequence: CASSPVGGRYNEQFF. The chain combines TRBV18 with TRBJ2-1; TRBD2 matches at 8 bases. V lost 2 bases to trimming and J lost 4 bases; unmatched junction nucleotides: 4. The CDR3 is 15 residues long. The germline V gene has CDR1 KGHSH and CDR2 LQKENI.

The V and J genes are TRBV7-9 and TRBJ2-6; D is uncertain. CDR1 is SEHNR and CDR2 is FQNEAQ in the germline V gene (reference sequence). CDR3 size: 13 residues. Trimming took off 4 bases at V and 3 bases at J, with 4 bases between the two ends. The CDR3 here is CASSSFGANVLTF. The CDR3 DNA sequence: TGTGCCAGCAGCTCCTTTGGGGCCAACGTCCTGACTTTC.

The chain recombines TRBV19 with TRBJ2-7, with 8 positions matching TRBD1. The CDR3 has 13 residues. Germline V gives CDR1 LNHDA, CDR2 SQIVND (reference sequence). With 8 bases clipped from V and 3 bases from J, the junction kept 6 bases outside the gene matches. The CDR3 region is CASQGQEIYEQYF. The CDR3 nucleotides read TGTGCCAGTCAGGGACAGGAGATCTACGAGCAGTACTTC.

The V and J genes are TRBV7-9 and TRBJ2-1, with TRBD1 matching over 7 bases. Germline values: CDR1 SEHNR, CDR2 FQNEAQ (reference sequence). The trim removed 5 bases at V and 12 bases at J, leaving 7 bases unmatched. The CDR3 is 12 residues long. DNA for the CDR3: TGTGCCAGCAGCGGGGACAGTGGTTGGCAGTTCTTC. This sequence encodes CASSGDSGWQFF.

V is TRBV24-1 and J is TRBJ2-2; 9 positions agree with TRBD1. CDR3 length: 16 residues. Germline-derived CDR1 and CDR2 are KGHDR and SFDVKD. The V gene end was trimmed by 5 bases and the J gene end by 3 bases; junction bases not matched to a gene: 6. The CDR3 sequence is CATSAGDRDYTGELFF. DNA for the CDR3: TGTGCCACCAGTGCCGGGGACAGGGATTACACCGGGGAGCTGTTTTTT.

The chain has TRBV28 and TRBJ1-4, with 9 bases identical to TRBD1. Germline CDR1 is MDHEN and CDR2 is SYDVKM. The CDR3 has 18 residues. With 4 bases clipped from V and 1 base from J, the junction kept 10 bases outside the gene matches. CDR3 loop: CASSSTGTGRRTNEKLFF. The CDR3 DNA reads as TGTGCCAGCAGTTCCACCGGGACAGGGAGACGAACTAATGAAAAACTGTTTTTT.

This chain joins TRBV7-2 and TRBJ1-3; TRBD1 matches at 10 bases. The length of the CDR3 is 19 residues. The junction had 11 bases not matched to a gene; V was cut back by 1 base and J by 2 bases. CDR1 and CDR2 (germline): SGHTA, FQGNSA. As DNA, the CDR3 is TGTGCCAGCAGCTTAGTTGGGACAGGGGCCCGGGGGGCTGGAAACACCATATATTTT. This sequence encodes CASSLVGTGARGAGNTIYF.

This sequence joins TRBV6-5 and TRBJ2-7; possibly TRBD2 for D (7 bases). CDR3 length: 13 residues. Trimming shortened V by 6 bases and J by 6 bases, and 15 bases separated the two germline ends. In germline, CDR1 is MNHEY, CDR2 SVGAGI. In DNA, the CDR3 is TGTGCCAGCAGCCCCCGGGGAGGGGGCGAGCAGTACTTC. Amino acids: CASSPRGGGEQYF.